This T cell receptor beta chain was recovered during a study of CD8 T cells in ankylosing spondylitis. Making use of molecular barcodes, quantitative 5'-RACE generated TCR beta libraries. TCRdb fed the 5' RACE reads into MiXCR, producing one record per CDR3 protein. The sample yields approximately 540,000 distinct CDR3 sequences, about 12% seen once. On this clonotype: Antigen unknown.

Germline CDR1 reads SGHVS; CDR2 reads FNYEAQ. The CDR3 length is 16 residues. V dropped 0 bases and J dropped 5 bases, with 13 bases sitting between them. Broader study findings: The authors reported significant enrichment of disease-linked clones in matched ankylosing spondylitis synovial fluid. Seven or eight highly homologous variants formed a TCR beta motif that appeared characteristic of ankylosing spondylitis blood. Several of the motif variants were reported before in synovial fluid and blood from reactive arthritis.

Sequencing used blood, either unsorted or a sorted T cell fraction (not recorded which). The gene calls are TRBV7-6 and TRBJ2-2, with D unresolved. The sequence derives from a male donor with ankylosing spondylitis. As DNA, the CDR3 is TGTGCCAGCAGCTTAGCGATTAACAGAGGTACCGGGGAGCTGTTTTTT. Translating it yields CASSLAINRGTGELFF. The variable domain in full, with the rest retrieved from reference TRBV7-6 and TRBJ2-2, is GAGVSQSPRYKVTKRGQDVALRCDPISGHVSLYWYRQALGQGPEFLTYFNYEAQQDKSGLPNDRFSAERPEGSISTLTIQRTEQRDSAMYRCASSLAINRGTGELFFGEGSRLTVL.